This T cell receptor (beta chain) emerged from a study of T cell repertoires in cytomegalovirus infection. Across the study: Newly reported HLA-C-restricted and thoroughly characterized HLA-B-restricted CMV epitopes were employed. From public TCR beta signatures came an indication of both CMV infection and matching HLA type.

One entry per CDR3 protein results from TCRdb running MiXCR on the reads. Among 700,000 to 900,000 distinct CDR3 sequences listed, just under 30% were seen once. V was trimmed by 9 bases and J by 6 bases, leaving 8 bases between them. CDR1 and CDR2 from the germline V gene are MNHEY and SMNVEV (reference sequence). The CDR3 sequence is 10 residues long. Concerning this clonotype: The antigen remains unidentified.

J is TRBJ1-2 and V is TRBV27, with no clear D. This clonotype was sampled from a human donor in good health (CMV status not recorded). Some clones in this sample may be carry-over from other donors' samples. Source: cultured CD8+ T cells from PBMCs, taken from culture after CMV antigen stimulation. The CDR3 region has the DNA TGTGCCAGTTGGGAGAATGGCTACACCTTC. Amino acid sequence: CASWENGYTF.